This T cell receptor beta chain comes out of a study of identical twins. TCRdb processed the 5' RACE reads anew with MiXCR; each CDR3 protein has one entry. This table has just over 450,000 distinct CDR3 sequences, 14% appearing once. Germline CDR1 and CDR2: SGHRS and YFSETQ. The CDR3 has 15 residues. Deletions cut 7 bases from V and 3 bases from J, with 18 bases between. These data were also reused for a study on yellow fever vaccine responses in identical twins.

The rearrangement links TRBV5-1 to TRBJ2-3; tentative D call: TRBD1 (5 bases). The receptor was isolated from a woman younger than 35 in good health. The sequenced sample was CD4+ T cells sorted from blood. CDR3 sequence (DNA): TGCGCCAGCCGTAAGGGCAGGGCGGTAACAGATACGCAGTATTTT. Protein product: CASRKGRAVTDTQYF.